This T cell receptor (beta chain) appears in the sequencing data of a study of CXCR3-negative and CXCR3-positive naive CD8 T cells. Study information: Across all libraries, TRB reads numbered roughly 140 million, with about 1.5 +/- 0.3 million in each library.

Germline CDR1 SGHRS, CDR2 YFSETQ. CDR3 length equals 14 residues. It was by 5' RACE with UMI labels that the TRB cDNA libraries were prepared. Using the 5' RACE reads, TCRdb records one entry per CDR3 protein without DNA. In total, the table holds about 57,000 distinct CDR3 sequences. Every subset of CD8+ T cells was sorted in triplicate at fewer than 350,000 cells each. Study-level points and caveats: Naive CXCR3-positive and CXCR3-negative cells shared TRBV-TRBJ usage; memory cells diverged.

Note on this clonotype: The antigen is unknown.

V usage is TRBV5-1 and J usage is TRBJ1-5. Sequences were obtained from memory CD8+ T cells from blood. The clonotype originates from a human donor in good health. Some clones in this sample may be carry-over from other donors' samples. This CDR3 is CASSSALSPQPQHF.